This T cell receptor beta chain originates from a study of OX40 agonist ivuxolimab in advanced cancers. Whole-study results and caveats: Among T cells, CD8+ cells averaged more expanded clones than CD4+ cells. Both CD4+ and CD8+ T cell populations in blood had undergone clonal expansion by week 6 at 0.1 to 3.0 mg/kg.

Regarding this clone: As yet, its antigen is unknown.

Autoimmune disease history or systemic immunosuppression meant exclusion. Sequenced by immunoSEQ multiplex PCR; TCRdb stores in-frame clones only, minus some. This sample has roughly 34,000 clones, with about 76% found just once. Sequences were derived from CD4+ or CD8+ T cells sorted from blood, sampled in a trial of the OX40 agonist ivuxolimab. The TCR was taken from an adult with an advanced solid tumor such as melanoma, head and neck, liver or kidney cancer.

This CDR3 is CASSESNSGFGYTF. For the CDR3, the DNA is TGTGCCAGCAGCGAATCCAATTCGGGTTTTGGCTACACCTTC. This sequence joins TRBV7-3 and TRBJ1-2; unclear D gene. The germline V gene encodes CDR1 SGHTA and CDR2 FQGTGA. The V and J ends lost 5 bases and 7 bases respectively, with 17 bases between them. The CDR3 loop spans 14 amino acids.